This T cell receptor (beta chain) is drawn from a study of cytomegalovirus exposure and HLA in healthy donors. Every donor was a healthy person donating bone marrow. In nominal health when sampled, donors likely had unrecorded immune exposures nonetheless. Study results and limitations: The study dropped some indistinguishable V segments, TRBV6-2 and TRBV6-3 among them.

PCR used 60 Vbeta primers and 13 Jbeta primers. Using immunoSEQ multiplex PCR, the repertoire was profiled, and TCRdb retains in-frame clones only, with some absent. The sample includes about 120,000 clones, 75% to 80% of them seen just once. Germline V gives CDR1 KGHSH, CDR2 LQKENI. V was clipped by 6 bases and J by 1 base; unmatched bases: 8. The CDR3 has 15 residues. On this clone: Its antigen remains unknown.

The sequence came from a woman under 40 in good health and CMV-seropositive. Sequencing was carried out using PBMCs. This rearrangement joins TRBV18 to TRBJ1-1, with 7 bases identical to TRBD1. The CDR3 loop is CASSDRQGRNTEAFF. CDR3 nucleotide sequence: TGTGCCAGCTCGGACAGACAGGGAAGGAACACTGAAGCTTTCTTT.